This TCR beta chain was observed in a study of cytomegalovirus exposure and HLA in healthy donors. Looking at the study overall: Earlier work reported 117 million unique TCR beta sequences from 150 million to 200 million T cells.

The CDR3 extends over 17 amino acids. Germline CDR1 SEHNR, CDR2 FQNEAQ (reference sequence). The PCR contained 60 Vbeta and 13 Jbeta primers. The assay was immunoSEQ multiplex PCR, and TCRdb's table has in-frame clones only and misses some. The sample includes about 130,000 clones, roughly four fifths of them seen just once. About this clone: Its cognate antigen is unknown. One end of the junction is discordant with germline, which a read error may explain.

Overall study findings and caveats: Published work reported that the classifier diagnosed cytomegalovirus status with high specificity and sensitivity. Excluded were some V segments that proved indistinguishable, including TRBV6-2 and TRBV6-3.

Material: PBMCs. The sequence derives from a woman aged 45-65 years in good health and CMV-seronegative. The chain combines TRBV7-9 with TRBJ2-7; the match to TRBD2 covers 8 bases. CDR3 protein: CSSSPLPGTRRSYEQYF. The CDR3 bases are TGTTCCAGCAGCCCCCTCCCCGGGACTAGACGATCCTACGAGCAGTACTTC.